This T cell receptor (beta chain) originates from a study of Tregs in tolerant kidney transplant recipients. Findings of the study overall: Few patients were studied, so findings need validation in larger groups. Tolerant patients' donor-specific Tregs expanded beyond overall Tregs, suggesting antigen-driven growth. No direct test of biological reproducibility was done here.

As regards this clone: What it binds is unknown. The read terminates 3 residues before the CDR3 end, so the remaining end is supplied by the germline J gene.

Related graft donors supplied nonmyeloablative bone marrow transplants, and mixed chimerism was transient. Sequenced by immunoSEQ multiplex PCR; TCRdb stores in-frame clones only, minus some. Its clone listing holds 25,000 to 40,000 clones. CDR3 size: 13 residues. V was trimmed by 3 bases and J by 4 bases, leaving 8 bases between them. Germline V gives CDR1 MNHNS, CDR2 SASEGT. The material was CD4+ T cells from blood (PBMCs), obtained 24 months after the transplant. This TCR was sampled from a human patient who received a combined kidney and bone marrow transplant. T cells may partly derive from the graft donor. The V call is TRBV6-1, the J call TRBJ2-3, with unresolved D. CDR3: CASSDLVPDTQYF. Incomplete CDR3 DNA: TGTGCCAGCAGTGATTTAGTCCCAGATACG.